This section outlines one T cell receptor (beta chain) sequence together with its context. Its antigen is unknown. Unique molecular identifiers were present on the cDNA, and a universal primer site came from template switching. TCRdb recomputed calls from the 5' RACE reads with MiXCR, one row per CDR3 protein. The sample holds 240,000 or so distinct CDR3 sequences, about 13% seen once. The data are from a study of identical twins. Overall study findings and caveats: Monozygotic twins shared more out-of-frame TCR alpha than recombination models predicted. Out-of-frame alpha sequences common to twins exhibited a surplus of low generation probability.

Each donor was a healthy Caucasian. Looked up from germline, CDR1 is LGHDT and CDR2 is YNNKEL (reference sequence). CDR3 length equals 16 residues. V dropped 5 bases and J dropped 1; count of bases not matched to a gene: 4. These data were also filed under a second study, of yellow fever vaccine responses in identical twins.

Material: memory (CD45RO+) T cells sorted from blood. V is TRBV3-1 and J is TRBJ2-2, with 10 bases aligning to TRBD2. This receptor was identified in a woman younger than 35 in good health. CDR3 residues: CASSTRTSGNTGELFF. In DNA, the CDR3 is TGTGCCAGCAGCACGCGGACTAGCGGGAACACCGGGGAGCTGTTTTTT.